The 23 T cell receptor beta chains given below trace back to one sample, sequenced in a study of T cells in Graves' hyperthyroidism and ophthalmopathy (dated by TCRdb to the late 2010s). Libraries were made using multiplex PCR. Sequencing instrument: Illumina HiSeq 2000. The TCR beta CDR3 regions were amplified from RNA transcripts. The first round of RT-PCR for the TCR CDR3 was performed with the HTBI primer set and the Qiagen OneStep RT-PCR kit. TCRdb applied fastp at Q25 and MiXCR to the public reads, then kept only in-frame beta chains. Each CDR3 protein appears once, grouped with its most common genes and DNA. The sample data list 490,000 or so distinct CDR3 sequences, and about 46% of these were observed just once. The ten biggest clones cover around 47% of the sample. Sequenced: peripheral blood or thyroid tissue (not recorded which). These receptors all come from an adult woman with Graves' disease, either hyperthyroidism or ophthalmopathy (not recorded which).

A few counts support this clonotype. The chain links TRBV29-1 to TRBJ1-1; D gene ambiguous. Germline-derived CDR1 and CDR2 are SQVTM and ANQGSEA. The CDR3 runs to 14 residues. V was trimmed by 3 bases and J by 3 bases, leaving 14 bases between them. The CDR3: CSVDFGVVDTEAFF. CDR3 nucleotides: TGCAGCGTTGACTTTGGGGTCGTGGACACTGAAGCTTTCTTT.

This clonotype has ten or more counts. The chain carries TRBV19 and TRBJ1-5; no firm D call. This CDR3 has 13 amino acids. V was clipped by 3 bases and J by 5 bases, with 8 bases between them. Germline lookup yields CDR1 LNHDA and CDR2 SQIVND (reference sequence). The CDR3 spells CASSMGFYQPQHF. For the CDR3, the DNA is TGTGCCAGTAGTATGGGGTTCTATCAGCCCCAGCATTTT.

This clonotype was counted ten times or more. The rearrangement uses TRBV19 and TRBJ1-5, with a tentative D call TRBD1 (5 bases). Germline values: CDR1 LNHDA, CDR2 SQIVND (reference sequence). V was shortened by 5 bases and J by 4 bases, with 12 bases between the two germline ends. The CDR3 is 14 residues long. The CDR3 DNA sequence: TGTGCCAGTAGTCCCTGGGGCGGGAATCAGCCCCAGCATTTT. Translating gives CASSPWGGNQPQHF.

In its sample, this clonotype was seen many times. Written as DNA, the CDR3 is TGTGCCAGCACCCGCGGCGGACAGTATGGCTACACCTTC. This sequence encodes CASTRGGQYGYTF. The chain employs TRBV7-8 and TRBJ1-2; D possibly corresponds to TRBD1 (6 bases). The CDR3 has 13 residues. The germline V and J ends were trimmed by 7 bases and 5 bases, with 14 bases remaining between them. Germline lookup yields CDR1 SGHVS and CDR2 FQNEAQ.

The CDR3 nucleotides read TGCAGCGTAATACAGGGGGAGGGCTCTGGAAACACCATATATTTT. Translating it yields CSVIQGEGSGNTIYF. This chain joins TRBV29-1 and TRBJ1-3, with 8 bases that match TRBD1. Germline V gene lookup returns CDR1 SQVTM and CDR2 ANQGSEA. The CDR3 extends over 15 amino acids. V was clipped by 6 bases and J by 0 bases; unmatched bases: 7.

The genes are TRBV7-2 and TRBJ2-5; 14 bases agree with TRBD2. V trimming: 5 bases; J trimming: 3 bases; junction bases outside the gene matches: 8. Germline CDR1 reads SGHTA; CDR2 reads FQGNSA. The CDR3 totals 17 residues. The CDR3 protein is CASSLFPGLAGEETQYF. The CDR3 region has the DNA TGTGCCAGCAGCCTCTTCCCGGGACTAGCGGGAGAAGAGACCCAGTACTTC.

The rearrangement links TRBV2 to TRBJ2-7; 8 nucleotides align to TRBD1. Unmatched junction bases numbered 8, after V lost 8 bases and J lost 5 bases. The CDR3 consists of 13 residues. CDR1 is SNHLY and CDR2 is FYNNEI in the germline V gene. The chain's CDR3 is CASVFLQGDEQYF. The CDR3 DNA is TGTGCCAGCGTGTTCCTACAGGGGGACGAGCAGTACTTC.

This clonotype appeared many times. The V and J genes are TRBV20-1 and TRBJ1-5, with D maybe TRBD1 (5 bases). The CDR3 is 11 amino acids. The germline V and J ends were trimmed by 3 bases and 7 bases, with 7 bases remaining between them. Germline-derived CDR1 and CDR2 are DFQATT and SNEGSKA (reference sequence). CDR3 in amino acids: CSASWGQPQHF. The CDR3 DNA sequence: TGCAGTGCTAGTTGGGGGCAGCCCCAGCATTTT.

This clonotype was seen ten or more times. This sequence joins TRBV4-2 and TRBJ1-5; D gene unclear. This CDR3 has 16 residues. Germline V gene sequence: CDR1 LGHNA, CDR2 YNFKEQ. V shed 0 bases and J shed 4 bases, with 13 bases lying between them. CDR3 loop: CASSQDRAGLNQPQHF. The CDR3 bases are TGTGCCAGCAGCCAAGATCGGGCAGGACTGAATCAGCCCCAGCATTTT.

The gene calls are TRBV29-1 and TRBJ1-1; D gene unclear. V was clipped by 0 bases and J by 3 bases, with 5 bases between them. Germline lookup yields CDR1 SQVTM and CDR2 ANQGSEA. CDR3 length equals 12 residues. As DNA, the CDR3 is TGCAGCGTTGAAGATCGGCACACTGAAGCTTTCTTT. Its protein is CSVEDRHTEAFF. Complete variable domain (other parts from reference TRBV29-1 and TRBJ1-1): SAVISQKPSRDICQRGTSLTIQCQVDSQVTMMFWYRQQPGQSLTLIATANQGSEATYESGFVIDKFPISRPNLTFSTLTVSNMSPEDSSIYLCSVEDRHTEAFFGQGTRLTVV.

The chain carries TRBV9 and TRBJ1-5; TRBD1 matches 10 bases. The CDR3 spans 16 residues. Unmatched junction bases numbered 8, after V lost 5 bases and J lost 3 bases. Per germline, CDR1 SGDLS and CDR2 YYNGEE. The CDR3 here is CASRNRDRGYNQPQHF. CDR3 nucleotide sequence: TGTGCCAGCAGAAACCGGGACAGGGGATACAATCAGCCCCAGCATTTT.

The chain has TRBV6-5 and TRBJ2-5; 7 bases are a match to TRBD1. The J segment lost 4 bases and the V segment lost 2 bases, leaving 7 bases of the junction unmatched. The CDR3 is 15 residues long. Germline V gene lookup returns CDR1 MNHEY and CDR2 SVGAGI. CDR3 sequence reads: CASSYPERGRETQYF. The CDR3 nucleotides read TGTGCCAGCAGTTACCCGGAGAGGGGGCGAGAGACCCAGTACTTC.

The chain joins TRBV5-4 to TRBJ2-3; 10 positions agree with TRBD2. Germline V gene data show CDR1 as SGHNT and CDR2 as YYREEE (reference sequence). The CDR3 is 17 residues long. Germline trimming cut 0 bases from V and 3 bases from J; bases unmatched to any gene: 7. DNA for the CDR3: TGTGCCAGCAGCTTGGCCCCAGCGGGAGGGCCGACAGATACGCAGTATTTT. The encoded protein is CASSLAPAGGPTDTQYF.

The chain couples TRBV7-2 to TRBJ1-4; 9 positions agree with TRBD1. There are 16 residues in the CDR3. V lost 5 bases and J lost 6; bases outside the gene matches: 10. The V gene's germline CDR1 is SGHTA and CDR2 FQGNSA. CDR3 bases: TGTGCCAGCAGCCCCACAGCCGGGACAGGGTATGAAAAACTGTTTTTT. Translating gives CASSPTAGTGYEKLFF.

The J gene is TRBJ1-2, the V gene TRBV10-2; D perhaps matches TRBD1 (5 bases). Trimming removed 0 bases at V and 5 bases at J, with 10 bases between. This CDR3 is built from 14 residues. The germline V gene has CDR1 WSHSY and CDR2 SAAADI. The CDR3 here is CASSESVRTYGYTF. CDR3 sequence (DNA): TGCGCCAGCAGTGAGTCGGTGAGGACATATGGCTACACCTTC.

CDR3 sequence: CAIGAPGQPQHF. CDR3 coding DNA: TGTGCCATCGGGGCGCCTGGACAGCCCCAGCATTTT. The chain is built from TRBV10-3 and TRBJ1-5; possible D gene TRBD1, 5 bases. CDR3 length: 12 amino acids. V was clipped by 8 bases and J by 7 bases, with 12 bases between them. CDR1 and CDR2 from the germline V gene are ENHRY and SYGVKD.

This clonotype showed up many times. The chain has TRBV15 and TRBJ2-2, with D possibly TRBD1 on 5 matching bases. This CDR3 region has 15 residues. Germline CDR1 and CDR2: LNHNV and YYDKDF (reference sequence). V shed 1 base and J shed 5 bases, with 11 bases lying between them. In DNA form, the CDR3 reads TGTGCCACCAGCAGAGGAGGACAAAATACCGGGGAGCTGTTTTTT. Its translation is CATSRGGQNTGELFF.

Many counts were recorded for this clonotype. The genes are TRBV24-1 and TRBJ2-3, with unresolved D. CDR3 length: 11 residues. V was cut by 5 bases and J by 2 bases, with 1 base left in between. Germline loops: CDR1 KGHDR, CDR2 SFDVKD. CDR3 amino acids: CATSATDTQYF. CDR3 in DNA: TGTGCCACCAGTGCCACAGATACGCAGTATTTT.

The CDR3 bases are TGCAGTGCTTATACCCGGGACGGACTTGAAGCTTTCTTT. Its translation: CSAYTRDGLEAFF. The gene calls are TRBV20-1 and TRBJ1-1, with D possibly matching TRBD1 (5 bases). Deletions cut 5 bases from V and 7 bases from J, with 17 bases between. Looked up from germline, CDR1 is DFQATT and CDR2 is SNEGSKA (reference sequence). CDR3 length equals 13 residues.

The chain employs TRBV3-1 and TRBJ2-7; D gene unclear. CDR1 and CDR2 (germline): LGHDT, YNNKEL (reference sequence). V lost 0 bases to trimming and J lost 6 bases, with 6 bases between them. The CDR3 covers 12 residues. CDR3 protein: CASSQDMGEQYF. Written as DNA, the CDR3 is TGTGCCAGCAGCCAAGATATGGGCGAGCAGTACTTC.

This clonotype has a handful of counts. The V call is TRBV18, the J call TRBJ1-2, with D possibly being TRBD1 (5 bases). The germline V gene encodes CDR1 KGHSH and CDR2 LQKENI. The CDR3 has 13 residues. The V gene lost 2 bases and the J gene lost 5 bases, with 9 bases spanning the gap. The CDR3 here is CASSPGTQYGYTF. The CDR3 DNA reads TGTGCCAGCTCACCAGGGACGCAATATGGCTACACCTTC.

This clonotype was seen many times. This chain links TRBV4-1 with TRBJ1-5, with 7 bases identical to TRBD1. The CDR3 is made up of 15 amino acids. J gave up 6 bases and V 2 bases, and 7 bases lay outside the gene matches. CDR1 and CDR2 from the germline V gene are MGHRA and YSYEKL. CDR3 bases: TGCGCCAGCAGCCAAATGGGACAGTGGGGTCAGCCCCAGCATTTT. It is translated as CASSQMGQWGQPQHF.

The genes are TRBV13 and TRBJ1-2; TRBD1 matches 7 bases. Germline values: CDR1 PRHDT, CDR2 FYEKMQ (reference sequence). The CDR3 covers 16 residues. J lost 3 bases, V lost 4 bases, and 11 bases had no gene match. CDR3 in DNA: TGTGCCAGCAGCTCGCTGGGACAGCTTGGGGACTATGGCTACACCTTC. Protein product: CASSSLGQLGDYGYTF.